This T cell receptor beta chain was identified during a study of CD8 T cells in ankylosing spondylitis. Study-wide findings and caveats: The clones that were linked to disease were reported to be significantly enriched in matched synovial fluid samples from ankylosing spondylitis patients. A TCR beta motif of 8 or 9 highly homologous variants appeared characteristic of ankylosing spondylitis blood.

V was pared by 0 bases and J by 1 base, with 13 bases between. Germline V gene sequence: CDR1 MNHEY, CDR2 SVGEGT. The CDR3 covers 17 residues. Quantitative 5'-RACE with molecular barcodes produced the TCR beta libraries. TCRdb reprocessed the 5' RACE reads via MiXCR and lists one record per CDR3 protein. The sample holds roughly 250,000 distinct CDR3 sequences, 8.6% seen once. The sample holds many counts of this clonotype. Its antigen remains unknown. The rearrangement uses TRBV6-2 or TRBV6-3 and TRBJ1-5; perhaps TRBD1 as D (5 bases). Material for sequencing was blood, either unsorted or a sorted T cell fraction (not recorded which). The clonotype originates from a male donor with ankylosing spondylitis or in good health (not recorded which). The CDR3 nucleotides are TGTGCCAGCAGTTACTCGTTAGGGGTGAGGAGCAATCAGCCCCAGCATTTT. It translates to CASSYSLGVRSNQPQHF.